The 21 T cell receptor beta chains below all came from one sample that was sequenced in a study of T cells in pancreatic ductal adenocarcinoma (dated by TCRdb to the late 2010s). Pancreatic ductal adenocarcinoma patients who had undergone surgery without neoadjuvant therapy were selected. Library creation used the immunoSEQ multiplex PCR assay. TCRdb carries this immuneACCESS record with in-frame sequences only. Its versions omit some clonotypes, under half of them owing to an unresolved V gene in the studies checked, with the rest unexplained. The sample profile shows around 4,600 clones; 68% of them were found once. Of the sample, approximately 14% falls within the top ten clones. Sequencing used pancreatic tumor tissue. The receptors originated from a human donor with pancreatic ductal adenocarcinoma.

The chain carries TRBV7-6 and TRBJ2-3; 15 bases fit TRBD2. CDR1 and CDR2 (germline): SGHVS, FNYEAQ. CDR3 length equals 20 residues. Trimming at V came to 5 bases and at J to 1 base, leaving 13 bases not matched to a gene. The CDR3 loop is CASSLRRTSGRGSGTDTQYF. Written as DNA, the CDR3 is TGTGCCAGCAGCCTTCGTCGGACTAGCGGGAGGGGCAGCGGCACAGATACGCAGTATTTT.

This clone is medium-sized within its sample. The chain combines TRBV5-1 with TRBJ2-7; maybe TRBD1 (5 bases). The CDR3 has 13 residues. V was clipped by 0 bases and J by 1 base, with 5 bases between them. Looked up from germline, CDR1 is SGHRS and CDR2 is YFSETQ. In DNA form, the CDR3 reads TGCGCCAGCAGCTTGGACAGGTCCTACGAGCAGTACTTC. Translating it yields CASSLDRSYEQYF.

The CDR3 loop is CASKDSGTGGNTIYF. CDR3 nucleotide sequence: TGTGCCAGCAAAGATTCCGGGACAGGCGGAAACACCATATATTTT. This chain uses TRBV28 with TRBJ1-3; 8 bases agree with TRBD1. This CDR3 comprises 15 residues. Germline V gene sequence: CDR1 MDHEN, CDR2 SYDVKM. J gave up 4 bases and V 7 bases, and 9 bases lay outside the gene matches. The full variable domain, in which reference TRBV28 and TRBJ1-3 provide the parts outside the CDR3, is DVKVTQSSRYLVKRTGEKVFLECVQDMDHENMFWYRQDPGLGLRLIYFSYDVKMKEKGDIPEGYSVSREKKERFSLILESASTNQTSMYLCASKDSGTGGNTIYFGEGSWLTVV.

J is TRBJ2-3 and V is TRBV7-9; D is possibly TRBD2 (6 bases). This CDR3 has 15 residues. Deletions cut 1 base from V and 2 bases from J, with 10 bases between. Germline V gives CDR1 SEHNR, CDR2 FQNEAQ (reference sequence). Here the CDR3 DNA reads TGTGCCAGCAGCTTAGGGGTAGCGGACACAGATACGCAGTATTTT. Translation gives CASSLGVADTDTQYF.

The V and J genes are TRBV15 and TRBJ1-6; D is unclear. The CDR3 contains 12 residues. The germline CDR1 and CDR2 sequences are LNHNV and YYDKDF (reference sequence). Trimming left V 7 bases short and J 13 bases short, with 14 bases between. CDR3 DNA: TGTGCCACCAACACCATTGGCGGCCCCCTCCACTTT. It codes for CATNTIGGPLHF.

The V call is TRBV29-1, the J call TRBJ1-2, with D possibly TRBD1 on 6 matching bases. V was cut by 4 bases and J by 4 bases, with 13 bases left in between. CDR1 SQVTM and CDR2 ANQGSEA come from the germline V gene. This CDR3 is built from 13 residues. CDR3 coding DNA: TGCAGCGTTGGGACAGTCCCACGCTATGGCTACACCTTC. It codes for CSVGTVPRYGYTF. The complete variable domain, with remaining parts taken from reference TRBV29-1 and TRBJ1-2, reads SAVISQKPSRDICQRGTSLTIQCQVDSQVTMMFWYRQQPGQSLTLIATANQGSEATYESGFVIDKFPISRPNLTFSTLTVSNMSPEDSSIYLCSVGTVPRYGYTFGSGTRLTVV.

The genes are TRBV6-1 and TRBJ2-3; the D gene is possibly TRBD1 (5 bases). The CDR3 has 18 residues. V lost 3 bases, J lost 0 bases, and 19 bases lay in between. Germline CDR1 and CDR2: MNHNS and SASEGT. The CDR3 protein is CASSDPLAWGSSTDTQYF. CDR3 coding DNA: TGTGCCAGCAGTGACCCCTTGGCTTGGGGCTCTAGCACAGATACGCAGTATTTT.

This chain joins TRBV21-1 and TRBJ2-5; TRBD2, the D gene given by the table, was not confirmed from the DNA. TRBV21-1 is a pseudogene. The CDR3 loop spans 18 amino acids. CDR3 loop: CASSPPHGGTFHGETQYF. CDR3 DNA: TGTGCCAGCAGCCCCCCCCACGGGGGGACATTCCACGGGGAGACCCAGTACTTC.

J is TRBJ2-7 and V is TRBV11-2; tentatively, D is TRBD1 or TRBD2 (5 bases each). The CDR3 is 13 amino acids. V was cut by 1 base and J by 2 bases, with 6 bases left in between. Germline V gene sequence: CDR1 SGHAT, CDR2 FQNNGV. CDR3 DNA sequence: TGTGCCAGCAGCTTAGGGGGACCCTACGAGCAGTACTTC. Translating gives CASSLGGPYEQYF. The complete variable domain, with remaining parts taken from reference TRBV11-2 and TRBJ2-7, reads EAGVAQSPRYKIIEKRQSVAFWCNPISGHATLYWYQQILGQGPKLLIQFQNNGVVDDSQLPKDRFSAERLKGVDSTLKIQPAKLEDSAVYLCASSLGGPYEQYFGPGTRLTVT.

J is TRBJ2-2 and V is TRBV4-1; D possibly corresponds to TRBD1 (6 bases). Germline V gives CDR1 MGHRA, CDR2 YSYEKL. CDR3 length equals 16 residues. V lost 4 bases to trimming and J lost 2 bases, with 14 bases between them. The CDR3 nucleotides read TGCGCCAGCAGCCCGAGGGGGAAGGGAAACACCGGGGAGCTGTTTTTT. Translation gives CASSPRGKGNTGELFF.

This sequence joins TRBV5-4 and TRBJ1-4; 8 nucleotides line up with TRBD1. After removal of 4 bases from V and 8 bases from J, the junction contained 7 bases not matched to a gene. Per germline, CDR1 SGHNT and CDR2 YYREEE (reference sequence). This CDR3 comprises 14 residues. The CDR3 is CASSRTGMGEKLFF. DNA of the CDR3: TGTGCCAGCAGCCGGACAGGGATGGGGGAAAAACTGTTTTTT.

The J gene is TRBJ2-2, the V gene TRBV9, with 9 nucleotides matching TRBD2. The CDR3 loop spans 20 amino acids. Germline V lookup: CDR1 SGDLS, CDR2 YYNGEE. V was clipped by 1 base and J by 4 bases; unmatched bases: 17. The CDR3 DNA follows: TGTGCCAGCAGCGTAAGGGTAGCGGGGGACACCAAACAGGGCACCGGGGAGCTGTTTTTT. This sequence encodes CASSVRVAGDTKQGTGELFF.

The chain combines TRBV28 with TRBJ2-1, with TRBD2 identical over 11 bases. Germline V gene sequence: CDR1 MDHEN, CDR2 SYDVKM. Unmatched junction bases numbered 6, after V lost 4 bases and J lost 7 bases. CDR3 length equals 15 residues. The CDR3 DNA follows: TGTGCCAGCAGTTCCGTAGCGGGAGGGAGAAATGAGCAGTTCTTC. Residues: CASSSVAGGRNEQFF.

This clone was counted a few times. The CDR3 region is CASSLRQNSPLHF. DNA of the CDR3: TGTGCCAGCAGCTTACGACAGAATTCACCCCTCCACTTT. This chain connects TRBV5-6 to TRBJ1-6, with D possibly being TRBD1 (5 bases). In germline, CDR1 is SGHDT, CDR2 YYEEEE. The CDR3 consists of 13 residues. Trimming pared 2 bases from V and 7 bases from J, leaving 7 bases between.

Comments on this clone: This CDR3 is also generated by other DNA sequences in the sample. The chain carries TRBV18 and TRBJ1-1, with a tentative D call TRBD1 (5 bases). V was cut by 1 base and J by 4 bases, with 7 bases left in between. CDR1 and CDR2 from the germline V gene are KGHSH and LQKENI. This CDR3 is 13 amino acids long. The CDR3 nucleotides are TGTGCCAGCTCACCACTCGGGGGCACTGAAGCTTTCTTT. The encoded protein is CASSPLGGTEAFF. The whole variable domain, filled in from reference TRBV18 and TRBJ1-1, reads NAGVMQNPRHLVRRRGQEARLRCSPMKGHSHVYWYRQLPEEGLKFMVYLQKENIIDESGMPKERFSAEFPKEGPSILRIQQVVRGDSAAYFCASSPLGGTEAFFGQGTRLTVV.

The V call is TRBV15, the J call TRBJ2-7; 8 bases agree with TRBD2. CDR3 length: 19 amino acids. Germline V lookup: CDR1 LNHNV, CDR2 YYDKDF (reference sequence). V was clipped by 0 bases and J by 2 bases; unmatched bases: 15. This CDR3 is CATSRDLAGGSGGAYEQYF. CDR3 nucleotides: TGTGCCACCAGCAGAGATCTGGCGGGGGGCTCCGGGGGGGCCTACGAGCAGTACTTC.

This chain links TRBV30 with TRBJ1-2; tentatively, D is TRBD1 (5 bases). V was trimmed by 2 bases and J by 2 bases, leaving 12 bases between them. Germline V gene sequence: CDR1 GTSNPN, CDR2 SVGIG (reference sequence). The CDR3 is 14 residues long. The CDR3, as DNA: TGTGCCTGGAGTCCCCAGAGGGGAAACTATGGCTACACCTTC. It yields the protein CAWSPQRGNYGYTF.

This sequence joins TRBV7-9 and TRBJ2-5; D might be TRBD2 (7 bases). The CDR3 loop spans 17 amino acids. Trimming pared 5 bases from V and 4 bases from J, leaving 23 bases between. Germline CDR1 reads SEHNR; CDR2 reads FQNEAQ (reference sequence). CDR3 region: CASSPGAVLRGAETQYF. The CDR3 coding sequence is TGTGCCAGCAGCCCCGGGGCTGTCCTCCGGGGGGCAGAGACCCAGTACTTC.

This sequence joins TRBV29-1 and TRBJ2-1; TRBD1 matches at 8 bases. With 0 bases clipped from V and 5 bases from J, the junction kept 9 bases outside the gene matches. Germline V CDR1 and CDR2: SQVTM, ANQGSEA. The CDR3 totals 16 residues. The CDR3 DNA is TGCAGCGTTGAAGATCCGGGCAGGGGGCTCAACAATGAGCAGTTCTTC. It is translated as CSVEDPGRGLNNEQFF.

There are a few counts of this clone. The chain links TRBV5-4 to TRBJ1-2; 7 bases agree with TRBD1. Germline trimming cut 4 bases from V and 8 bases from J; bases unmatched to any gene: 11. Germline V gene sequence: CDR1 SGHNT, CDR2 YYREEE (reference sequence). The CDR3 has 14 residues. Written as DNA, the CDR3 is TGTGCCAGCAGCACAGTAGGGGGCTTTCACGGCTACACCTTC. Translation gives CASSTVGGFHGYTF. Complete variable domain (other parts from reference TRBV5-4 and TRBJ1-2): ETGVTQSPTHLIKTRGQQVTLRCSSQSGHNTVSWYQQALGQGPQFIFQYYREEENGRGNFPPRFSGLQFPNYSSELNVNALELDDSALYLCASSTVGGFHGYTFGSGTRLTVV.

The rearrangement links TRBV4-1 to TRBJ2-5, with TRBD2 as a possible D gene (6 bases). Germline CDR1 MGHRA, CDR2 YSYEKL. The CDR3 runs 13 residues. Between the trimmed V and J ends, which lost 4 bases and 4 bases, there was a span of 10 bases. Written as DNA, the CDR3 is TGCGCCAGCAGCCTTAACGGGGGAGAGACCCAGTACTTC. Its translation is CASSLNGGETQYF.